Here is one T cell receptor (beta chain) with its context. Its antigen remains unidentified. The data belong to a study of cytomegalovirus exposure and HLA in healthy donors. About the study: Approximately 180 million T cells yielded more than 90 million unique TCR beta sequences in earlier analysis.

Among the donors, all were healthy bone marrow donors. PCR amplification relied on 60 Vbeta primers (plus 13 Jbeta primers). Profiling relied on immunoSEQ multiplex PCR, and the TCRdb table lists in-frame clones only, not all of them. The table has roughly 160,000 clones, 80% seen once. Notes on the study in general: A later analysis reportedly found that, within productive TCRs, an Asian-associated ancestry cluster had fewer N-insertions than the mean observed across the approximately 690 donors. In a later analysis, at a false discovery rate of 0.05, approximately 16,000 TCR beta sequences were associated with HLA alleles.

The germline gives CDR1 LNHDA, CDR2 SQIVND (reference sequence). The CDR3 extends over 16 amino acids. V was pared by 1 base and J by 3 bases, with 4 bases of the junction left unmatched. The sequencing input was PBMCs. V is TRBV19 and J is TRBJ2-3; TRBD2 matches at 10 bases. The sequence derives from a man younger than 45 in good health and CMV-seronegative. Here the CDR3 reads CASSIGGLAATDTQYF. DNA of the CDR3: TGTGCCAGTAGTATAGGAGGACTAGCGGCAACAGATACGCAGTATTTT.